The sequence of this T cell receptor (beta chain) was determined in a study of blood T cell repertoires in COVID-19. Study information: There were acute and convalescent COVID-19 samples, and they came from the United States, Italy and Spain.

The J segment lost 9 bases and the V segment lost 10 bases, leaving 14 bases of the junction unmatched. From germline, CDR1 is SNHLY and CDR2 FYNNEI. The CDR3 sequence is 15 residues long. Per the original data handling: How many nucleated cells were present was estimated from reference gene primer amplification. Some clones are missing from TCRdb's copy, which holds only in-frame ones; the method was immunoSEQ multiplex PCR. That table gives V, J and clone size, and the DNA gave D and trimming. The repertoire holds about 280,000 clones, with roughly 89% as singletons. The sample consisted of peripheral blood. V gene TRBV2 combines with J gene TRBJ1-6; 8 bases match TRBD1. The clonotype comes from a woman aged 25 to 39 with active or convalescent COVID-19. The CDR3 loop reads CANSLRGRGPSPLHF. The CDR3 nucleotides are TGTGCCAACTCTTTACGGGGCAGGGGGCCTTCACCCCTCCACTTT.